This T cell receptor beta chain was obtained from a study of cytomegalovirus exposure and HLA in healthy donors. Overall study context: T cells numbering about 179 million yielded fewer than 140 million unique TCR beta sequences in an earlier analysis. Study outcomes and limitations: TCR beta V segments were, for the most part, productive about 90% or about 30% of the time in an earlier analysis.

Germline V CDR1 and CDR2: KGHSH, LQKENI. The length of the CDR3 is 13 residues. Unmatched junction bases numbered 1, after V lost 3 bases and J lost 5 bases. Primers for the PCR totalled 60 Vbeta and 13 Jbeta. The protocol was immunoSEQ multiplex PCR, while the TCRdb copy is restricted to in-frame clones and leaves out a portion. The sample shows roughly 110,000 clones, 70% to 80% of them seen only once. As regards this clone: Its specificity is unknown.

This sequence joins TRBV18 and TRBJ2-1; 7 bases align to TRBD1. This TCR was recovered from a human donor in good health. The sequencing sample was made of PBMCs. The CDR3 is CASSPGTDNEQFF. CDR3 nucleotide sequence: TGTGCCAGCTCACCGGGGACAGACAATGAGCAGTTCTTC. Combining the CDR3 with reference TRBV18 and TRBJ2-1 gives the whole variable domain NAGVMQNPRHLVRRRGQEARLRCSPMKGHSHVYWYRQLPEEGLKFMVYLQKENIIDESGMPKERFSAEFPKEGPSILRIQQVVRGDSAAYFCASSPGTDNEQFFGPGTRLTVL.